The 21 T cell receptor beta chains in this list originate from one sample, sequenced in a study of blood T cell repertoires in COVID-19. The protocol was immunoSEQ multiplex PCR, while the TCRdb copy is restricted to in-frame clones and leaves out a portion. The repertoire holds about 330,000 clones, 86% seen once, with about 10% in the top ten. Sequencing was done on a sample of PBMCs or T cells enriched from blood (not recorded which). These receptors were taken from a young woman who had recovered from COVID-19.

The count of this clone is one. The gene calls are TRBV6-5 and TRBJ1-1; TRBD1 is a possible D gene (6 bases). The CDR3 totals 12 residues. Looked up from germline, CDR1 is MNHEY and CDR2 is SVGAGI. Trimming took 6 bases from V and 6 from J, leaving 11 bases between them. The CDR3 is CASSTDRSEAFF. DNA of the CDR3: TGTGCCAGCAGCACGGACAGATCTGAAGCTTTCTTT.

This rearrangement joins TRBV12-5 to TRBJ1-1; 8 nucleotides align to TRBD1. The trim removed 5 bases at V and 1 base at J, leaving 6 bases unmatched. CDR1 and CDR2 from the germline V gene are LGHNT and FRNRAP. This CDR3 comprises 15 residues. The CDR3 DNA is TGTGCTAGTGGTGCTGGGGGGACAGGGAACACTGAAGCTTTCTTT. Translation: CASGAGGTGNTEAFF. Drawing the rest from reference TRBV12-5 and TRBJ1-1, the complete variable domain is DARVTQTPRHKVTEMGQEVTMRCQPILGHNTVFWYRQTMMQGLELLAYFRNRAPLDDSGMPKDRFSAEMPDATLATLKIQPSEPRDSAVYFCASGAGGTGNTEAFFGQGTRLTVV.

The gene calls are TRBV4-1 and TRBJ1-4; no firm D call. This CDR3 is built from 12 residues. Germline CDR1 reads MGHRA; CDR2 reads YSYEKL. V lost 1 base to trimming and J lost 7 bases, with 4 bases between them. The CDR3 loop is CASSQVAEKLFF. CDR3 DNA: TGCGCCAGCAGCCAAGTAGCTGAAAAACTGTTTTTT.

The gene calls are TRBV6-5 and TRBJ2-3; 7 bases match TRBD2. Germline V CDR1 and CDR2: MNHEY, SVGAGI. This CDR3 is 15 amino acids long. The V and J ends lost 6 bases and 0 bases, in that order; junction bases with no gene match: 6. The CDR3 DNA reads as TGTGCCAGCAGAGCGACGGGGGGTAGCACAGATACGCAGTATTTT. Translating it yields CASRATGGSTDTQYF.

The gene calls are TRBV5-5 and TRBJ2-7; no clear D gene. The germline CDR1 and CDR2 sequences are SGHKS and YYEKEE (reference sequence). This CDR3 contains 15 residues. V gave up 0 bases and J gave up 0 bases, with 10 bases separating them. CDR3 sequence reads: CASSLGVGYSYEQYF. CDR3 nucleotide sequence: TGTGCCAGCAGCTTGGGCGTCGGTTACTCCTACGAGCAGTACTTC. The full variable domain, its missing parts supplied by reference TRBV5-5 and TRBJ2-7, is DAGVTQSPTHLIKTRGQQVTLRCSPISGHKSVSWYQQVLGQGPQFIFQYYEKEERGRGNFPDRFSARQFPNYSSELNVNALLLGDSALYLCASSLGVGYSYEQYFGPGTRLTVT.

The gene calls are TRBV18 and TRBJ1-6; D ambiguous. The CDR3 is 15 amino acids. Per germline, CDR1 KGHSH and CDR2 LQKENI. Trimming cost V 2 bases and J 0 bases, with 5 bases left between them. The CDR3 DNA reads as TGTGCCAGCTCACCAAGGAGCTCCTATAATTCACCCCTCCACTTT. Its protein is CASSPRSSYNSPLHF.

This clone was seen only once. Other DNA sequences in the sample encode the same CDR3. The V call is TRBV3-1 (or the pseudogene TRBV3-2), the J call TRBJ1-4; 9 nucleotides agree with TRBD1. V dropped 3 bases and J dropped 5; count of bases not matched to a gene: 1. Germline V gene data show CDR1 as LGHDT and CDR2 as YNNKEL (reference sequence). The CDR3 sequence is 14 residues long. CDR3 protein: CASSQGTGNEKLFF. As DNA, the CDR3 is TGTGCCAGCAGCCAGGGGACAGGGAATGAAAAACTGTTTTTT.

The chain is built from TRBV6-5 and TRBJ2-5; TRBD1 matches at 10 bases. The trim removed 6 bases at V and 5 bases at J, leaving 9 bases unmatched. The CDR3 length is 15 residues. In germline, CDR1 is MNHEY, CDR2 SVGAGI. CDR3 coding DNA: TGTGCCAGCAGCGCTGGGACAGGGGTAGGGGAGACCCAGTACTTC. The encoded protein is CASSAGTGVGETQYF.

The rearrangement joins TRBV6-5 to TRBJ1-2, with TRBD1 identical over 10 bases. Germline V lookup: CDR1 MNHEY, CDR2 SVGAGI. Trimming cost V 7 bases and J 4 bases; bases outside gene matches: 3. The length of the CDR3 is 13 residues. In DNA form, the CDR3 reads TGTGCCAGCACCGGACAGGGGGGCTATGGCTACACCTTC. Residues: CASTGQGGYGYTF.

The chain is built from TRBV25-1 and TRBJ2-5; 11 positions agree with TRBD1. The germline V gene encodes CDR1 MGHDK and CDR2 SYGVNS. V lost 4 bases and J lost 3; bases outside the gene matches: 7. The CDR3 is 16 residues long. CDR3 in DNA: TGTGCCAGCAGTGGGGGGACAGGGGGTTTCGAAGAGACCCAGTACTTC. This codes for CASSGGTGGFEETQYF.

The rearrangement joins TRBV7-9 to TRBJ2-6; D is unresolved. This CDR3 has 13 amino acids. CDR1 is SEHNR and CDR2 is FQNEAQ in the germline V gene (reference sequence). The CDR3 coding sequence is TGTTTGGGCGCAAACTCTGGGGCCAACGTCCTGACTTTC. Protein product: CLGANSGANVLTF. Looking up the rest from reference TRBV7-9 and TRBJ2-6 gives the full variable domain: DTGVSQNPRHKITKRGQNVTFRCDPISEHNRLYWYRQTLGQGPEFLTYFQNEAQLEKSRLLSDRFSAERPKGSFSTLEIQRTEQGDSAMYLCLGANSGANVLTFGAGSRLTVL.

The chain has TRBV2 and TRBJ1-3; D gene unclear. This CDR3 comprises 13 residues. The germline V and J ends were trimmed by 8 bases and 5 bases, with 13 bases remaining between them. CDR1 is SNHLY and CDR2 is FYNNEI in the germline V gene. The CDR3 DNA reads TGTGCCAGCCGAGGGATTTGGAGAAACACCATATATTTT. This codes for CASRGIWRNTIYF.

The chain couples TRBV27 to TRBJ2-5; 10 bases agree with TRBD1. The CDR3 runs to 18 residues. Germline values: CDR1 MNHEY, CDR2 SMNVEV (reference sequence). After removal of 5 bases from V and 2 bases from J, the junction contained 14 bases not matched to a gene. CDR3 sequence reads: CASSTGTGDAPTQETQYF. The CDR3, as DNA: TGTGCCAGCAGTACCGGGACAGGGGATGCACCTACACAAGAGACCCAGTACTTC.

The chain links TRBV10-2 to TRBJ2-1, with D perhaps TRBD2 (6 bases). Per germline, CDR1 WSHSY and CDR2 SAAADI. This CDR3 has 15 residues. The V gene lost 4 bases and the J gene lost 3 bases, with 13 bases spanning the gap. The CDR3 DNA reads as TGCGCCAGCAGTGTGTCTAGCGAGGGCTACAATGAGCAGTTCTTC. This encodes CASSVSSEGYNEQFF.

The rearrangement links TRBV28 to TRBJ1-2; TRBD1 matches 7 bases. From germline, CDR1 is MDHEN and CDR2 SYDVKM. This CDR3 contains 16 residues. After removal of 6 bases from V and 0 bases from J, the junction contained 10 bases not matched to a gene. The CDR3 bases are TGTGCCAGCAGGGGGTCCGGGACAGAAGCTAACTATGGCTACACCTTC. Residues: CASRGSGTEANYGYTF.

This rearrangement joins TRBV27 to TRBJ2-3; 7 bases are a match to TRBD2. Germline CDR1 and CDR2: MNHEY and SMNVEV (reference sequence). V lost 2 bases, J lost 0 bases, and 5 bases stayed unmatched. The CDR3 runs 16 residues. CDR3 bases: TGTGCCAGCAGTTTAATAGCGGGCGTAAGCACAGATACGCAGTATTTT. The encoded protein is CASSLIAGVSTDTQYF.

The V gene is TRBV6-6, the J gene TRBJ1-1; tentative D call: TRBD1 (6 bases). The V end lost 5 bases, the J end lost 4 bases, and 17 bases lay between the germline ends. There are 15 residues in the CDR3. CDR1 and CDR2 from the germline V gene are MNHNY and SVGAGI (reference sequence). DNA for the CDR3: TGTGCCAGCAGTCAACAGGGTTGGGGCAGCACTGAAGCTTTCTTT. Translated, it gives CASSQQGWGSTEAFF.

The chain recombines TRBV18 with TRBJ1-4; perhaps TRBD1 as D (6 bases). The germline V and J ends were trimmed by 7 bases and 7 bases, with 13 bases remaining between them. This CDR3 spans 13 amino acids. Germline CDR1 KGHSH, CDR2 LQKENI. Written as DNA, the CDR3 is TGTGCCAGCTTACAGGGAGATGGTGAAAAACTGTTTTTT. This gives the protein CASLQGDGEKLFF.

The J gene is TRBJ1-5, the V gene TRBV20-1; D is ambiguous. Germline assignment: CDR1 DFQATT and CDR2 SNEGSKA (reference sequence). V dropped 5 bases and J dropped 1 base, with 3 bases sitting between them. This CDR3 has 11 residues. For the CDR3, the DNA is TGCAGTGCTCAGAGCAATCAGCCCCAGCATTTT. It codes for CSAQSNQPQHF.

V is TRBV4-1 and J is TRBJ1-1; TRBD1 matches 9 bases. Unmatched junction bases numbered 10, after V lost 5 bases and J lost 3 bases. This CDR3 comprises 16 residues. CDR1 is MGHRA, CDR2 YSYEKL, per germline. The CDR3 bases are TGCGCCAGCAGCTCCCTAGTAGGGGACAGGGACACTGAAGCTTTCTTT. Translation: CASSSLVGDRDTEAFF.

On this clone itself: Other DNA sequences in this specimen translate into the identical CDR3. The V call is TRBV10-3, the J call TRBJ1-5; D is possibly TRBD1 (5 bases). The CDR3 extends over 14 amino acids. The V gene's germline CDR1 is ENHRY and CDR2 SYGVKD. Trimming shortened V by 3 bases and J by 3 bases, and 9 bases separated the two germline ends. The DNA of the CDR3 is TGTGCCATCAGTGACTCGGGGGTCAATCAGCCCCAGCATTTT. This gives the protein CAISDSGVNQPQHF.